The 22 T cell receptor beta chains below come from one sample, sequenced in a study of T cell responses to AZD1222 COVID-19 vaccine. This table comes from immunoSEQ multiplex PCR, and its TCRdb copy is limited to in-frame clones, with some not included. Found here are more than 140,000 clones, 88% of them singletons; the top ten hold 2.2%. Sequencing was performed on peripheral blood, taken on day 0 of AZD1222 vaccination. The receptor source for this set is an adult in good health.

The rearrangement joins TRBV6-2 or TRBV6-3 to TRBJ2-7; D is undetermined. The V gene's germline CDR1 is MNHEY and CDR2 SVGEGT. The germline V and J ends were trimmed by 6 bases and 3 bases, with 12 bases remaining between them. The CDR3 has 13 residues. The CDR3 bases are TGTGCCAGCAGCCTCGGCGGATTCTACGAGCAGTACTTC. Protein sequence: CASSLGGFYEQYF.

CDR3 in amino acids: CASSVVGVTGYTF. The CDR3 nucleotides are TGTGCCAGTAGTGTAGTTGGGGTTACTGGCTACACCTTC. The rearrangement joins TRBV19 to TRBJ1-2; D remains unclear. V was clipped by 5 bases and J by 7 bases, with 14 bases between them. The germline V gene has CDR1 LNHDA and CDR2 SQIVND (reference sequence). The CDR3 has 13 amino acids.

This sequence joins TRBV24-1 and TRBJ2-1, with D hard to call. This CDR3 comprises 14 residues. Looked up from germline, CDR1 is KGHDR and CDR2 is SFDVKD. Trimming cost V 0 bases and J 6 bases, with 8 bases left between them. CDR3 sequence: CATSDLRAFNEQFF. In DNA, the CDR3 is TGTGCCACCAGTGATTTGCGGGCCTTCAATGAGCAGTTCTTC.

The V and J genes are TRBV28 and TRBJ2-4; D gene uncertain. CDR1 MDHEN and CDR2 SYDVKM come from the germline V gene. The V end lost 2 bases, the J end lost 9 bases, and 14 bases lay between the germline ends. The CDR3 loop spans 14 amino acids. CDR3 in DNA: TGTGCCAGCAGTTTACCCTCCCCCCCCACCATTCAGTACTTC. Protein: CASSLPSPPTIQYF.

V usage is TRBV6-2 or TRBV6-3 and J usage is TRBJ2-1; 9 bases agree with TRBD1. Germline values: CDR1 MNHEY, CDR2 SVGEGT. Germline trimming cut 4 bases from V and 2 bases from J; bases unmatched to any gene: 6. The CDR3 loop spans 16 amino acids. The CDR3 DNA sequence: TGTGCCAGCAGTTCCATCGGGACAGGGACCTACAATGAGCAGTTCTTC. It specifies CASSSIGTGTYNEQFF.

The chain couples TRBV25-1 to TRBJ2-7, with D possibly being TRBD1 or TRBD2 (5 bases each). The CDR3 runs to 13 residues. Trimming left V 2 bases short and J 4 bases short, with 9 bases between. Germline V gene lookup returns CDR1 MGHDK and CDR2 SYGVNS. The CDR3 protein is CASSEGTIYEQYF. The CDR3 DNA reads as TGTGCCAGCAGTGAAGGGACCATTTACGAGCAGTACTTC.

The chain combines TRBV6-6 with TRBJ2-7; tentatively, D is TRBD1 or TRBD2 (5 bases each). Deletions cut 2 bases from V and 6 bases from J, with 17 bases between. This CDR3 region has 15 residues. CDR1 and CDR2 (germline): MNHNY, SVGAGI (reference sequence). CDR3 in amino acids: CASSYLGVYPSEQYF. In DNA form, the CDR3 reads TGTGCCAGCAGTTACCTGGGGGTTTATCCTAGCGAGCAGTACTTC.

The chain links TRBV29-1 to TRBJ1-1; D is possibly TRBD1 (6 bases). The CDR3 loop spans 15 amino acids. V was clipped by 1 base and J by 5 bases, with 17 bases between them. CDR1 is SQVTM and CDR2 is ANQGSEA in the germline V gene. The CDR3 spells CSVEGAAGVYTEAFF. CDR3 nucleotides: TGCAGCGTTGAAGGGGCGGCAGGGGTGTATACTGAAGCTTTCTTT.

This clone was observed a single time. The CDR3 DNA is TGTGCCAGCAGCTTAGACAGGCTCACCTACAATGAGCAGTTCTTC. Protein: CASSLDRLTYNEQFF. The chain carries TRBV11-3 and TRBJ2-1; no reliable D call. Trimming cost V 0 bases and J 2 bases, with 8 bases left between them. CDR3 length: 15 amino acids. Germline CDR1 is SGHNT and CDR2 is YENEEA.

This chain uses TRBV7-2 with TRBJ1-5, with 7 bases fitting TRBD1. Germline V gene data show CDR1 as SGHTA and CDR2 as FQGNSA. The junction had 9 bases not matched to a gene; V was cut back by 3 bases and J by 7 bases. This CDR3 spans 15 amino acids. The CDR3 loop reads CASSFSISGGQPQHF. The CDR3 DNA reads TGTGCCAGCAGCTTTTCAATTTCAGGGGGGCAGCCCCAGCATTTT.

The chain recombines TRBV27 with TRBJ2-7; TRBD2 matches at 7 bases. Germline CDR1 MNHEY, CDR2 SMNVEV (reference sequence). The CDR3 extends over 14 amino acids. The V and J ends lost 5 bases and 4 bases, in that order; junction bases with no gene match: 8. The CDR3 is CASSRNGLGYEQYF. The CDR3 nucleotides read TGTGCCAGCAGTCGAAACGGACTAGGGTACGAGCAGTACTTC.

CDR3 nucleotide sequence: TGTGCCAGCCGAAAATCAGATGAGCAGTTCTTC. Its translation is CASRKSDEQFF. This sequence joins TRBV12-3 or TRBV12-4 and TRBJ2-1; D is unclear. CDR3 length equals 11 residues. V lost 8 bases, J lost 8 bases, and 10 bases lay in between.

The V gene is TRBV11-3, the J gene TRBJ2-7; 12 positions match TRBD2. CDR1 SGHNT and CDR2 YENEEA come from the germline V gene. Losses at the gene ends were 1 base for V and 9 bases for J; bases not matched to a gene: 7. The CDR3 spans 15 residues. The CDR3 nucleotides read TGTGCCAGCAGCTTAGGACTAGCGGGAGCCCCGGGGCAGTACTTC. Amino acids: CASSLGLAGAPGQYF.

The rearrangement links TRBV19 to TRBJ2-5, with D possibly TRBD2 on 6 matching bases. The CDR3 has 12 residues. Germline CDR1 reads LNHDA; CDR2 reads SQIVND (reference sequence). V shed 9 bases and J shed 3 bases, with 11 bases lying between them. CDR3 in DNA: TGTGCCAGCGGGACTTTTAAAGAGACCCAGTACTTC. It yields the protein CASGTFKETQYF.

CDR3 nucleotide sequence: TGTGCCAGCAGCTGGGACATTTTGAACACCGGGGAGCTGTTTTTT. Translation gives CASSWDILNTGELFF. The rearrangement joins TRBV7-2 to TRBJ2-2; D is perhaps TRBD1 (6 bases). V lost 4 bases and J 1 base, leaving 10 bases between the germline ends. This CDR3 spans 15 amino acids. Germline lookup yields CDR1 SGHTA and CDR2 FQGNSA. Full variable domain (outside the CDR3, taken from reference TRBV7-2 and TRBJ2-2): GAGVSQSPSNKVTEKGKDVELRCDPISGHTALYWYRQSLGQGLEFLIYFQGNSAPDKSGLPSDRFSAERTGGSVSTLTIQRTQQEDSAVYLCASSWDILNTGELFFGEGSRLTVL.

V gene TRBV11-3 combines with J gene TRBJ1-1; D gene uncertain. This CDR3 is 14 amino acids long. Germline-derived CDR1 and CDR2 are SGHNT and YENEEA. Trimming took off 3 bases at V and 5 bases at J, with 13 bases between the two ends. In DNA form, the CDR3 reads TGTGCCAGCAGCTTTGGGCCCGGGAGGACTGAAGCTTTCTTT. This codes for CASSFGPGRTEAFF.

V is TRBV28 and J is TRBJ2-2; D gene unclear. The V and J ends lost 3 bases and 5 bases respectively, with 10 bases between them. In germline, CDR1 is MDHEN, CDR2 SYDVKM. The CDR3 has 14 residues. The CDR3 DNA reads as TGTGCCAGCAGTTTCGTTGGAGATACCGGGGAGCTGTTTTTT. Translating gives CASSFVGDTGELFF.

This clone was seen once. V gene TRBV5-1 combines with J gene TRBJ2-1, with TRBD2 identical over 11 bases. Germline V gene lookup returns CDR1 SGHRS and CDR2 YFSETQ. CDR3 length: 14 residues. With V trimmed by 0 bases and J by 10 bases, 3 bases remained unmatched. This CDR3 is CASSLELAGDEQFF. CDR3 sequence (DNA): TGCGCCAGCAGCTTGGAACTAGCGGGAGACGAGCAGTTCTTC.

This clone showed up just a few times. The CDR3 DNA reads as TGTGCCAGCAGGTTACAAGGATCCTACGAGCAGTACTTC. Its translation is CASRLQGSYEQYF. The genes are TRBV6-5 and TRBJ2-7; D is undetermined. The CDR3 covers 13 residues. CDR1 and CDR2 (germline): MNHEY, SVGAGI. V was clipped by 6 bases and J by 1 base, with 10 bases between them.

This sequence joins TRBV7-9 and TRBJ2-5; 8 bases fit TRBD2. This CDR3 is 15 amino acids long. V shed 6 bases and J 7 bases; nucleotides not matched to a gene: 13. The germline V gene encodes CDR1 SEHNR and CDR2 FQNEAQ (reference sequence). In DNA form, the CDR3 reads TGTGCCAGCAGTAACATAGCGGGAATGTCAGGGACCCAGTACTTC. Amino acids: CASSNIAGMSGTQYF.

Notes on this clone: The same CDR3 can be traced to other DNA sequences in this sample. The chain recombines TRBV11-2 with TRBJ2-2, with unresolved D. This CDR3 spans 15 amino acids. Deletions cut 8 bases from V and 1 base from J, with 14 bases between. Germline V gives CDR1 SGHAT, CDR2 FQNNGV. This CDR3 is CASGSHSVNTGELFF. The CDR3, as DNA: TGTGCCAGCGGTTCCCATTCAGTGAACACCGGGGAGCTGTTTTTT.

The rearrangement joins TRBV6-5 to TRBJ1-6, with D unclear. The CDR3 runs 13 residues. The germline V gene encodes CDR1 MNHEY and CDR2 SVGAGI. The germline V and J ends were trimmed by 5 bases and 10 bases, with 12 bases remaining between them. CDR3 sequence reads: CASSLAAGSPLHF. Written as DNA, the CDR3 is TGTGCCAGCAGTCTGGCGGCGGGGTCACCCCTCCACTTT.